This record covers a single T cell receptor (beta chain). This sample was included in a study of chemoradiotherapy in HPV16-positive cancers. Clones were sequenced by immunoSEQ multiplex PCR, and TCRdb holds only the in-frame ones, with some missing. The repertoire consists of 53,000 or so clones, with 90% occurring once and the leading ten covering approximately 3.5%. The CDR3 is made up of 16 amino acids. The germline CDR1 and CDR2 sequences are SGHRS and YFSETQ. V was clipped by 4 bases and J by 8 bases; unmatched bases: 13. This receptor was identified in a human donor with HPV-associated anogenital cancer. The V call is TRBV5-1, the J call TRBJ2-1, with 9 bases matching TRBD2. This specimen consisted of blood, obtained from a patient who underwent chemoradiotherapy. The CDR3 coding sequence is TGCGCCAGCAGCAAAACTAGCGGGTCTTCTGTCTATGAGCAGTTCTTC. This translates into CASSKTSGSSVYEQFF.